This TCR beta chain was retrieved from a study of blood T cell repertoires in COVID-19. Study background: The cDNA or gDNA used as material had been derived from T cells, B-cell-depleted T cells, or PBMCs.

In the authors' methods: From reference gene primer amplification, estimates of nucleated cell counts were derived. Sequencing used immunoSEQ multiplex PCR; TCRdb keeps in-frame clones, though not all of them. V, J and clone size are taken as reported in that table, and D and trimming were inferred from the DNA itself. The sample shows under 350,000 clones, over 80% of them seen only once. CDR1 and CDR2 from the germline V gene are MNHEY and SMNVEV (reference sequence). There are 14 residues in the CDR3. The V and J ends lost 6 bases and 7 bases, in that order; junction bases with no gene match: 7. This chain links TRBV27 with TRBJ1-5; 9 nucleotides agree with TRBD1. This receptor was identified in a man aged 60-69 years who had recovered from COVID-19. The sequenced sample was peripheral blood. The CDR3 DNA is TGTGCCAGCAGAAGGACAGGGGTTGAGCAGCCCCAGCATTTT. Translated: CASRRTGVEQPQHF.